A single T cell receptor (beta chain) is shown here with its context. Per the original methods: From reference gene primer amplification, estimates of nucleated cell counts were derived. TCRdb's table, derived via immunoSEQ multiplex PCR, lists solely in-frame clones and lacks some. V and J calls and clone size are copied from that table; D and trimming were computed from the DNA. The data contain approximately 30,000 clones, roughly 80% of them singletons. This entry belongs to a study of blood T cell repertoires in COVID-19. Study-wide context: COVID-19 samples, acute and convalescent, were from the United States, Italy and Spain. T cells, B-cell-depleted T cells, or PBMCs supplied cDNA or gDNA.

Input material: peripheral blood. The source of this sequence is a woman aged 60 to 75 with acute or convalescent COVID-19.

The CDR3 protein is CASSRQGVVLAGNTIYF. CDR3 coding DNA: TGCGCCAGCAGCCGACAGGGTGTAGTTTTGGCTGGAAACACCATATATTTT. This rearrangement joins TRBV4-1 to TRBJ1-3; TRBD1 aligns across 7 bases. This CDR3 spans 17 amino acids. The V and J ends lost 4 bases and 2 bases, in that order; junction bases with no gene match: 11. From germline, CDR1 is MGHRA and CDR2 YSYEKL.